Shown below are 30 T cell receptor beta chains from a single sample sequenced in a study of blood T cell repertoires in COVID-19. The repertoire was sequenced with immunoSEQ multiplex PCR; TCRdb's copy has only in-frame clones and lacks some. The sample lists approximately 350,000 clones; about 90% were seen once. The sequencing input was peripheral blood. The receptors originated from a man between 40 and 49 years old with acute or convalescent COVID-19.

The chain links TRBV28 to TRBJ1-4, with D possibly matching TRBD1 (6 bases). CDR1 is MDHEN, CDR2 SYDVKM, per germline. The CDR3 has 16 amino acids. V was clipped by 3 bases and J by 0 bases, with 11 bases between them. CDR3 sequence: CASSLNRTATNEKLFF. CDR3 nucleotides: TGTGCCAGCAGTTTGAACCGGACAGCAACTAATGAAAAACTGTTTTTT.

Here the CDR3 reads CAAALAGGYNEQFF. As DNA, the CDR3 is TGTGCCGCCGCCCTAGCGGGGGGTTACAATGAGCAGTTCTTC. The chain couples TRBV6-5 to TRBJ2-1, with 11 bases matching TRBD2. Trimming took 11 bases from V and 4 from J; bases not matched to a gene: 7. The germline V gene has CDR1 MNHEY and CDR2 SVGAGI. The CDR3 extends over 14 amino acids.

This clone was detected a few times. This sequence joins TRBV10-2 and TRBJ1-5; 7 bases are a match to TRBD1. The CDR3 runs 16 residues. CDR1 is WSHSY, CDR2 SAAADI, per germline. V shed 6 bases, J shed 2 bases, and the junction held 10 bases outside the gene matches. CDR3 sequence: CASSRNRGIRNQPQHF. The CDR3, as DNA: TGCGCCAGCAGCAGAAACAGGGGAATTCGCAATCAGCCCCAGCATTTT.

The genes are TRBV5-1 and TRBJ1-1, with D perhaps TRBD1 (5 bases). The germline gives CDR1 SGHRS, CDR2 YFSETQ. The CDR3 has 13 amino acids. V dropped 5 bases and J dropped 6 bases, with 14 bases sitting between them. The CDR3 DNA sequence: TGCGCCAGCAGTCTCTCGGGGGTCCCTGAAGCTTTCTTT. Translated, it gives CASSLSGVPEAFF. Using reference TRBV5-1 and TRBJ1-1 for the parts outside the CDR3, the full variable domain is KAGVTQTPRYLIKTRGQQVTLSCSPISGHRSVSWYQQTPGQGLQFLFEYFSETQRNKGNFPGRFSGRQFSNSRSEMNVSTLELGDSALYLCASSLSGVPEAFFGQGTRLTVV.

V and J are TRBV7-6 and TRBJ1-2, with a possible D match to TRBD1 (6 bases). This CDR3 has 16 amino acids. Germline V lookup: CDR1 SGHVS, CDR2 FNYEAQ. V gave up 5 bases and J gave up 3 bases, with 19 bases separating them. The CDR3: CASSIGGGGRDYGYTF. For the CDR3, the DNA is TGTGCCAGCAGCATAGGCGGCGGGGGCCGTGACTATGGCTACACCTTC.

The chain carries TRBV7-2 and TRBJ2-7, with 8 bases lining up with TRBD2. Germline V CDR1 and CDR2: SGHTA, FQGNSA. The CDR3 sequence is 14 residues long. Losses at the gene ends were 6 bases for V and 6 bases for J; bases not matched to a gene: 10. CDR3 nucleotide sequence: TGTGCCAGCAGTAGACTAGCGTTTTTTTTCGAGCAGTACTTC. Translation gives CASSRLAFFFEQYF. Using reference TRBV7-2 and TRBJ2-7 for the parts outside the CDR3, the full variable domain is GAGVSQSPSNKVTEKGKDVELRCDPISGHTALYWYRQSLGQGLEFLIYFQGNSAPDKSGLPSDRFSAERTGGSVSTLTIQRTQQEDSAVYLCASSRLAFFFEQYFGPGTRLTVT.

The chain recombines TRBV7-9 with TRBJ2-3, with TRBD1 identical over 7 bases. Germline-derived CDR1 and CDR2 are SEHNR and FQNEAQ (reference sequence). The CDR3 contains 16 residues. V shed 2 bases and J 1 base; nucleotides not matched to a gene: 6. This CDR3 is CASSLFWDSRTDTQYF. The CDR3 DNA reads as TGTGCCAGCAGCTTATTTTGGGACAGCCGCACAGATACGCAGTATTTT.

The chain uses TRBV19 and TRBJ2-7; D is unclear. With 1 base removed from V and 0 bases from J, the gap between germline ends came to 4 bases. The germline gives CDR1 LNHDA, CDR2 SQIVND (reference sequence). CDR3 length equals 13 residues. The CDR3 sequence is CASSIGNSYEQYF. The CDR3 coding sequence is TGTGCCAGTAGTATAGGTAACTCCTACGAGCAGTACTTC.

This sequence joins TRBV11-2 and TRBJ1-2; the match to TRBD1 covers 7 bases. This CDR3 spans 13 amino acids. From germline, CDR1 is SGHAT and CDR2 FQNNGV. The CDR3 loop reads CAEGYLGGHGYTF. The DNA of the CDR3 is TGTGCTGAAGGGTATTTAGGGGGCCATGGCTACACCTTC.

Comments on this clone: The same CDR3 is also encoded by other DNA sequences in this sample. This chain joins TRBV29-1 and TRBJ1-3, with 7 positions matching TRBD1. Germline V gene sequence: CDR1 SQVTM, CDR2 ANQGSEA. The CDR3 has 12 amino acids. The J segment lost 2 bases and the V segment lost 5 bases, leaving 0 bases of the junction unmatched. CDR3: CSVRGPGNTIYF. In DNA, the CDR3 is TGCAGCGTTAGGGGGCCTGGAAACACCATATATTTT.

This clone was picked up a small number of times. The V gene is TRBV11-2, the J gene TRBJ2-6; weak D call: TRBD1 (5 bases). V was cut by 7 bases and J by 0 bases, with 10 bases left in between. The CDR3 consists of 15 residues. The germline CDR1 and CDR2 sequences are SGHAT and FQNNGV. CDR3: CASTKTVSGANVLTF. CDR3 in DNA: TGTGCCAGCACCAAGACAGTCTCTGGGGCCAACGTCCTGACTTTC.

The chain uses TRBV11-2 and TRBJ2-3, with D possibly matching TRBD1 (5 bases). This CDR3 is built from 15 residues. Germline-derived CDR1 and CDR2 are SGHAT and FQNNGV. The V and J ends lost 5 bases and 1 base respectively, with 13 bases between them. This chain's CDR3 is CASSATTDRTDTQYF. CDR3 nucleotide sequence: TGTGCCAGCAGCGCAACGACAGACCGCACAGATACGCAGTATTTT.

The V gene is TRBV10-3, the J gene TRBJ1-6; 9 bases line up with TRBD1. Germline V lookup: CDR1 ENHRY, CDR2 SYGVKD. V dropped 2 bases and J dropped 10; count of bases not matched to a gene: 15. The CDR3 contains 18 residues. The CDR3 nucleotides are TGTGCCATCAGTGAGCCGACGAAGGGACAGGGACTTAGATCACCCCTCCACTTT. This sequence encodes CAISEPTKGQGLRSPLHF.

This chain links TRBV6-2 or TRBV6-3 with TRBJ1-5, with 10 bases that match TRBD1. This CDR3 is 16 amino acids long. V lost 5 bases, J lost 1 base, and 5 bases stayed unmatched. CDR1 MNHEY and CDR2 SVGEGT come from the germline V gene. The CDR3 sequence: CASSQRQGASNQPQHF. The CDR3 DNA reads TGTGCCAGCAGTCAGAGACAGGGGGCAAGCAATCAGCCCCAGCATTTT.

This chain connects TRBV7-3 to TRBJ2-3; TRBD2 might be the D (6 bases). CDR3 size: 19 residues. The germline CDR1 and CDR2 sequences are SGHTA and FQGTGA. The ends were cut back, 1 base at V and 3 bases at J, with 23 bases in the middle. The CDR3 region has the DNA TGTGCCAGCAGCTTAAGGCCCCGATTGCGGGACCTAGGGACAGATACGCAGTATTTT. The encoded protein is CASSLRPRLRDLGTDTQYF.

The chain has TRBV29-1 and TRBJ2-1; the match to TRBD2 covers 8 bases. This CDR3 spans 13 amino acids. Germline lookup yields CDR1 SQVTM and CDR2 ANQGSEA. J lost 12 bases, V lost 0 bases, and 7 bases had no gene match. The CDR3 DNA reads TGCAGCGTTGAAGAAAATACCGGGACTAGGCAGTTCTTC. Amino acid sequence: CSVEENTGTRQFF.

V usage is TRBV5-4 and J usage is TRBJ2-1; D is perhaps TRBD2 (6 bases). V was trimmed by 5 bases and J by 8 bases, leaving 14 bases between them. This CDR3 is built from 13 residues. Per germline, CDR1 SGHNT and CDR2 YYREEE (reference sequence). DNA for the CDR3: TGTGCCAGCAGGCTGGCCGGGGGAGATGAGCAGTTCTTC. Protein product: CASRLAGGDEQFF.

The chain recombines TRBV29-1 with TRBJ1-1; 10 nucleotides agree with TRBD1. V shed 7 bases and J 1 base; nucleotides not matched to a gene: 9. The V gene's germline CDR1 is SQVTM and CDR2 ANQGSEA. There are 15 residues in the CDR3. In DNA, the CDR3 is TGCAGCGCGTCGACAGGGGGCGCCGGGAACACTGAAGCTTTCTTT. Amino acid sequence: CSASTGGAGNTEAFF.

This sequence joins TRBV9 and TRBJ2-1; D may be TRBD2 (5 bases). Germline V gene lookup returns CDR1 SGDLS and CDR2 YYNGEE. CDR3 length: 11 residues. Trimming cost V 2 bases and J 11 bases, with 8 bases left between them. The CDR3 nucleotides are TGTGCCAGCAGCGTCGGACTTCAGCAGTTCTTC. This gives the protein CASSVGLQQFF.

This rearrangement joins TRBV27 to TRBJ1-1; 8 bases match TRBD1. Germline assignment: CDR1 MNHEY and CDR2 SMNVEV (reference sequence). The CDR3 is 12 amino acids. V lost 7 bases to trimming and J lost 4 bases; unmatched junction nucleotides: 2. In nucleotides, the CDR3 is TGTGCCAGCAAACAGGGGGGCACTGAAGCTTTCTTT. As protein: CASKQGGTEAFF.

The gene calls are TRBV28 and TRBJ1-1; TRBD1 might be the D (6 bases). The V gene lost 4 bases and the J gene lost 1 base, with 10 bases spanning the gap. This CDR3 is 14 amino acids long. Looked up from germline, CDR1 is MDHEN and CDR2 is SYDVKM. The CDR3 sequence is CASSSPGQNTEAFF. The CDR3 DNA follows: TGTGCCAGCAGTTCCCCGGGACAGAACACTGAAGCTTTCTTT.

This chain links TRBV14 with TRBJ1-1; D remains ambiguous. V lost 4 bases to trimming and J lost 3 bases, with 12 bases between them. This CDR3 comprises 14 residues. Germline CDR1 is SGHDN and CDR2 is FVKESK. The CDR3 coding sequence is TGTGCCAGCAGCCTCGGGAGCCCATACACTGAAGCTTTCTTT. Translating gives CASSLGSPYTEAFF.

The rearrangement joins TRBV6-5 to TRBJ2-7; TRBD2 might be the D (5 bases). The CDR3 is made up of 13 amino acids. Germline assignment: CDR1 MNHEY and CDR2 SVGAGI. Trimming stripped 5 bases from V and 5 bases from J, with 13 bases between. The CDR3: CASSPWTEDEQYF. In nucleotides, the CDR3 is TGTGCCAGCAGTCCCTGGACTGAGGACGAGCAGTACTTC.

This rearrangement joins TRBV10-3 to TRBJ2-1, with 8 bases that match TRBD2. The CDR3 loop spans 16 amino acids. Germline CDR1 and CDR2: ENHRY and SYGVKD. V lost 1 base to trimming and J lost 3 bases; unmatched junction nucleotides: 5. CDR3 bases: TGTGCCATCAGTGAGTGGGGCGGGAGGAGCTACAATGAGCAGTTCTTC. Translating gives CAISEWGGRSYNEQFF.

The V and J genes are TRBV6-5 and TRBJ1-2; TRBD1 aligns across 9 bases. The CDR3 runs to 15 residues. The trim removed 3 bases at V and 6 bases at J, leaving 8 bases unmatched. Germline-derived CDR1 and CDR2 are MNHEY and SVGAGI. CDR3 DNA: TGTGCCAGCAGTTATGTCTTGGGACAGGGTCATGGCTACACCTTC. Protein: CASSYVLGQGHGYTF.

This clone occurred a few times. V gene TRBV5-4 combines with J gene TRBJ1-4, with a tentative D call TRBD1 (6 bases). CDR1 and CDR2 from the germline V gene are SGHNT and YYREEE (reference sequence). The CDR3 spans 15 residues. Trimming cost V 4 bases and J 7 bases, with 17 bases left between them. This CDR3 reads CASSHPGQDPEKLFF. Here the CDR3 DNA reads TGTGCCAGCAGCCACCCGGGACAAGACCCTGAAAAACTGTTTTTT.

The genes are TRBV27 and TRBJ2-3; 7 positions match TRBD1. Germline values: CDR1 MNHEY, CDR2 SMNVEV (reference sequence). The CDR3 totals 15 residues. V was pared by 3 bases and J by 2 bases, with 5 bases of the junction left unmatched. The CDR3 DNA sequence: TGTGCCAGCAGTTTTAACAGGGGATACACAGATACGCAGTATTTT. Protein product: CASSFNRGYTDTQYF.

J is TRBJ2-1 and V is TRBV19; possible D gene TRBD2, 5 bases. CDR3 size: 12 residues. CDR1 and CDR2 (germline): LNHDA, SQIVND (reference sequence). The V and J ends lost 7 bases and 2 bases respectively, with 6 bases between them. CDR3 nucleotide sequence: TGTGCCAGTACCGGGACCTACAATGAGCAGTTCTTC. Translated, it gives CASTGTYNEQFF. Drawing the rest from reference TRBV19 and TRBJ2-1, the complete variable domain is DGGITQSPKYLFRKEGQNVTLSCEQNLNHDAMYWYRQDPGQGLRLIYYSQIVNDFQKGDIAEGYSVSREKKESFPLTVTSAQKNPTAFYLCASTGTYNEQFFGPGTRLTVL.

The rearrangement links TRBV14 to TRBJ1-6; TRBD1 is a possible D gene (5 bases). The germline gives CDR1 SGHDN, CDR2 FVKESK. Deletions cut 2 bases from V and 7 bases from J, with 12 bases between. This CDR3 is 15 amino acids long. CDR3 sequence reads: CASSQNRGGNSPLHF. The CDR3 nucleotides read TGTGCCAGCAGCCAAAATCGGGGGGGAAATTCACCCCTCCACTTT.

The chain joins TRBV5-4 to TRBJ2-1, with TRBD2 identical over 8 bases. The V and J ends lost 1 base and 5 bases, in that order; junction bases with no gene match: 5. The CDR3 sequence is 15 residues long. Per germline, CDR1 SGHNT and CDR2 YYREEE (reference sequence). The CDR3 DNA is TGTGCCAGCAGCTTGAAGACTAGCGATGACAATGAGCAGTTCTTC. It yields the protein CASSLKTSDDNEQFF. The entire variable domain, with the rest obtained from reference TRBV5-4 and TRBJ2-1, is as follows: ETGVTQSPTHLIKTRGQQVTLRCSSQSGHNTVSWYQQALGQGPQFIFQYYREEENGRGNFPPRFSGLQFPNYSSELNVNALELDDSALYLCASSLKTSDDNEQFFGPGTRLTVL.